Sequencing of this T cell receptor beta chain was carried out in a study of T cell responses to AZD1222 COVID-19 vaccine. General study findings and limits: Just a handful of AZD1222 recipients were seropositive at baseline. Mostly white British, mostly female donors; authors suggested clonal diversity may be underestimated. Repertoire sampling occurred only after the peak T cell response.

In the case of this clone: As yet, its antigen is unknown.

Only in-frame clones appear in the TCRdb table, and some are missing; sequencing was by immunoSEQ multiplex PCR. Here the sample spans about 150,000 clones, approximately 87% being singletons. Germline V gene sequence: CDR1 KGHSH, CDR2 LQKENI. Unmatched junction bases numbered 9, after V lost 5 bases and J lost 5 bases. CDR3 length: 15 residues. The origin of this receptor is an adult in good health. The sample in question was peripheral blood, obtained on day 0 of MenACWY control vaccination. The chain links TRBV18 to TRBJ1-2; 9 nucleotides agree with TRBD1. CDR3 DNA sequence: TGTGCCAGCTCATCCAATTCCGGGACAGGGTATGGCTACACCTTC. Amino acids: CASSSNSGTGYGYTF.